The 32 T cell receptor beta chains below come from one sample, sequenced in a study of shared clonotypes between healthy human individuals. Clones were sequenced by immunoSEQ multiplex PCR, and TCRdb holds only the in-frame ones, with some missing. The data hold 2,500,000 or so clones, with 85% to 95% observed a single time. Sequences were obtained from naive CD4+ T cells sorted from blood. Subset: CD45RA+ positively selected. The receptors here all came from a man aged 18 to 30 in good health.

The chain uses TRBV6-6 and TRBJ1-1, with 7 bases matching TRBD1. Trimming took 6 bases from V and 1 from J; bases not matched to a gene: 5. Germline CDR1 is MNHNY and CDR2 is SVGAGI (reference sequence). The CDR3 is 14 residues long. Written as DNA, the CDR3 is TGTGCCAGCAGAGGGGACAGCTGGAACACTGAAGCTTTCTTT. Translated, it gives CASRGDSWNTEAFF.

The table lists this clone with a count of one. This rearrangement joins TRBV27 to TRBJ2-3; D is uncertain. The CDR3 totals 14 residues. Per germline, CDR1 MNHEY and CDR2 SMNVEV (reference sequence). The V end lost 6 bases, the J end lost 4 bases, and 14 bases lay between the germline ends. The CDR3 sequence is CASRRVMSADTQYF. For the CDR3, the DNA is TGTGCCAGCAGAAGGGTAATGAGCGCAGATACGCAGTATTTT.

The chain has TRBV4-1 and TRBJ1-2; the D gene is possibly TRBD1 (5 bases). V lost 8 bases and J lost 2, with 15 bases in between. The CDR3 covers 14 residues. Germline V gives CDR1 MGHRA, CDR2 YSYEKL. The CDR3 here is CASSVTALNYGYTF. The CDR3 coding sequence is TGCGCCAGCTCAGTGACAGCCCTCAACTATGGCTACACCTTC.

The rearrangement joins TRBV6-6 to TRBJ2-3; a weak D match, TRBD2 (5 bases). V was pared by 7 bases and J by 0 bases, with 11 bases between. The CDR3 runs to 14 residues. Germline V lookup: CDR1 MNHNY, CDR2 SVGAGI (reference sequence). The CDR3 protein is CASMRVSSTDTQYF. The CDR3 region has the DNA TGTGCCAGCATGAGGGTATCTAGCACAGATACGCAGTATTTT.

The CDR3: CASSLYSSYEQYF. The CDR3 DNA is TGTGCCAGCAGTTTATACAGTTCCTACGAGCAGTACTTC. The chain combines TRBV28 with TRBJ2-5; D remains unclear. The end of the DNA is better explained by TRBJ2-7, so the J call may be wrong. The V gene's germline CDR1 is MDHEN and CDR2 SYDVKM. This CDR3 is 13 amino acids long.

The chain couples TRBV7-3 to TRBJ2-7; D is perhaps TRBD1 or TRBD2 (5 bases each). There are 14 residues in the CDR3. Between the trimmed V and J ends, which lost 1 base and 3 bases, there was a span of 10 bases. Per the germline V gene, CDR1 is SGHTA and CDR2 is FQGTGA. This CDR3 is CASSLIGAGYEQYF. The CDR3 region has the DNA TGTGCCAGCAGCTTAATCGGGGCGGGCTACGAGCAGTACTTC. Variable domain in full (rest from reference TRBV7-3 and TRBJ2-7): GAGVSQTPSNKVTEKGKYVELRCDPISGHTALYWYRQSLGQGPEFLIYFQGTGAADDSGLPNDRFFAVRPEGSVSTLKIQRTERGDSAVYLCASSLIGAGYEQYFGPGTRLTVT.

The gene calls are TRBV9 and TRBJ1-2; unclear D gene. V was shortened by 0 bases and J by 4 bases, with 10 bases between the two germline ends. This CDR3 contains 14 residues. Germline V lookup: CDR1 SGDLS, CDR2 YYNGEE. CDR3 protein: CASSVGGRSYGYTF. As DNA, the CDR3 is TGTGCCAGCAGCGTAGGGGGAAGGTCCTATGGCTACACCTTC.

CDR3 residues: CASSLADRAGYTF. The CDR3 DNA is TGTGCCAGCAGCTTAGCCGACAGGGCTGGCTACACCTTC. This sequence joins TRBV7-6 and TRBJ1-2; TRBD1 matches at 7 bases. Germline lookup yields CDR1 SGHVS and CDR2 FNYEAQ. This CDR3 comprises 13 residues. The junction had 2 bases not matched to a gene; V was cut back by 0 bases and J by 7 bases.

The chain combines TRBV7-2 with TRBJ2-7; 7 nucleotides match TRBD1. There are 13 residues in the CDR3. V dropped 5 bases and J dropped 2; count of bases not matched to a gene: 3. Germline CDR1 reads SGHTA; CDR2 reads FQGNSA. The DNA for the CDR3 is TGTGCCAGCAGCCAGGGGGAACCCTACGAGCAGTACTTC. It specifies CASSQGEPYEQYF.

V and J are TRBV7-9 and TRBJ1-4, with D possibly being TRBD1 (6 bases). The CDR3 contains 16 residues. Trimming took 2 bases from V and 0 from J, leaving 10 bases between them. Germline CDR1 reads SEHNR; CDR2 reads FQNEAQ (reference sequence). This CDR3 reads CASSLKGGTTNEKLFF. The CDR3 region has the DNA TGTGCCAGCAGCTTAAAGGGGGGTACAACTAATGAAAAACTGTTTTTT.

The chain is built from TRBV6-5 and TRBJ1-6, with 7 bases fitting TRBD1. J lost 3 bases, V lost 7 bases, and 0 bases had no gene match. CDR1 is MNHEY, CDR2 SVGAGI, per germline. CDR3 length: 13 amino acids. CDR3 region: CASTGGYNSPLHF. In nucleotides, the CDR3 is TGTGCCAGCACAGGGGGCTATAATTCACCCCTCCACTTT.

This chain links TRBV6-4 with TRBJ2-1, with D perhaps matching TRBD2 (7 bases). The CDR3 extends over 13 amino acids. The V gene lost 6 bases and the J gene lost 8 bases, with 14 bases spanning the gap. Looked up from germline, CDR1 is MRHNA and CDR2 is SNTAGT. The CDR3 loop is CASSPRGGDEQFF. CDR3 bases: TGTGCCAGCAGCCCAAGAGGGGGGGATGAGCAGTTCTTC.

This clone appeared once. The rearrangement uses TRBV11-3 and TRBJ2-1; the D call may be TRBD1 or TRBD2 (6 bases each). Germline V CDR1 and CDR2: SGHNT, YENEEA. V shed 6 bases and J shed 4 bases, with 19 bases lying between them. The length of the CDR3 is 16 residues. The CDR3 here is CASRYRAGTWYNEQFF. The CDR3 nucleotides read TGTGCCAGCAGGTATAGGGCGGGGACATGGTACAATGAGCAGTTCTTC.

In DNA form, the CDR3 reads TGTGCCAGCAGTGAAGCGCGGTCTAGGGTTTGGGACATGGCCTACAATGAGCAGTTCTTC. It encodes CASSEARSRVWDMAYNEQFF. The V and J genes are TRBV6-1 and TRBJ2-1; possible D gene TRBD1, 6 bases. The V end lost 0 bases, the J end lost 2 bases, and 23 bases lay between the germline ends. Germline values: CDR1 MNHNS, CDR2 SASEGT. This CDR3 comprises 20 residues.

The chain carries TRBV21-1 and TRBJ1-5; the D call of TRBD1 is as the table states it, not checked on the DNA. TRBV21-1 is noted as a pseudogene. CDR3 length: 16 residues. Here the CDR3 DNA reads TGTGCCAGCAGCCTGACAGGGGGAGATCCTCTACAGCCCCAGCATTTT. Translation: CASSLTGGDPLQPQHF.

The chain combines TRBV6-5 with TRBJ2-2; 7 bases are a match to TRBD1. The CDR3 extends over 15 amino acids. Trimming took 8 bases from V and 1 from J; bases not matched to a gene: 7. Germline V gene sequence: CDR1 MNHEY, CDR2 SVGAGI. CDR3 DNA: TGTGCCAGCCTTAGGCCAGGGGGGAACACCGGGGAGCTGTTTTTT. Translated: CASLRPGGNTGELFF.

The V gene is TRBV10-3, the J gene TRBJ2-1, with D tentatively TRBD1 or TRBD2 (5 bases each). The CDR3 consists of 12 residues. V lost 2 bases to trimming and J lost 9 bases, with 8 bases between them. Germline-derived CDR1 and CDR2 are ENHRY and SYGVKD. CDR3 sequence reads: CAISEGTIEQFF. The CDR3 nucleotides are TGTGCCATCAGTGAGGGGACCATTGAGCAGTTCTTC.

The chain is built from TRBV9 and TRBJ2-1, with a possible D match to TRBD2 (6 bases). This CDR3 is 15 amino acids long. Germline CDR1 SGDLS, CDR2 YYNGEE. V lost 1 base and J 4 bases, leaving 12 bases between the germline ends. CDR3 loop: CASSVNSGRYNEQFF. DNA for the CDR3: TGTGCCAGCAGCGTAAATAGCGGTCGGTACAATGAGCAGTTCTTC. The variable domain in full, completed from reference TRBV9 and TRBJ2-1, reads DSGVTQTPKHLITATGQRVTLRCSPRSGDLSVYWYQQSLDQGLQFLIQYYNGEERAKGNILERFSAQQFPDLHSELNLSSLELGDSALYFCASSVNSGRYNEQFFGPGTRLTVL.

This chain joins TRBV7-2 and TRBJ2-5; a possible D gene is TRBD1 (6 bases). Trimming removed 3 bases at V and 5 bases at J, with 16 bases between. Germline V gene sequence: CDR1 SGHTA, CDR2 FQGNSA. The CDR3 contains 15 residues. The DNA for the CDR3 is TGTGCCAGCAGCTTCCGGGCAGGGGTGTTCGAGACCCAGTACTTC. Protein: CASSFRAGVFETQYF.

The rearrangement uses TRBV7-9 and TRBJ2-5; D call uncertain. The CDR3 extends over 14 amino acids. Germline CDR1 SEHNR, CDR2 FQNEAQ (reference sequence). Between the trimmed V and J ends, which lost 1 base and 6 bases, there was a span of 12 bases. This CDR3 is CASSLELDLKTQYF. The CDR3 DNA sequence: TGTGCCAGCAGCTTAGAGCTAGATTTGAAGACCCAGTACTTC.

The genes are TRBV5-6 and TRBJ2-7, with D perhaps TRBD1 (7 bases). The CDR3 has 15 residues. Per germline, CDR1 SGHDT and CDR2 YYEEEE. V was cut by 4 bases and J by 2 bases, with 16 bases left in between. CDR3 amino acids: CASSPTGGGPYEQYF. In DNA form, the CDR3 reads TGTGCCAGCAGCCCAACTGGAGGGGGCCCCTACGAGCAGTACTTC.

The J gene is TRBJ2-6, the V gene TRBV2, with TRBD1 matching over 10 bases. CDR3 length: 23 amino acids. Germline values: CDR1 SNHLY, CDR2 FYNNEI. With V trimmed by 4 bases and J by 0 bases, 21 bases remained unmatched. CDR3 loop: CASSVRPSGRDRGLLSGANVLTF. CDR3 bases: TGTGCCAGCAGTGTCCGACCCTCGGGCCGGGACAGGGGTCTCCTCTCTGGGGCCAACGTCCTGACTTTC.

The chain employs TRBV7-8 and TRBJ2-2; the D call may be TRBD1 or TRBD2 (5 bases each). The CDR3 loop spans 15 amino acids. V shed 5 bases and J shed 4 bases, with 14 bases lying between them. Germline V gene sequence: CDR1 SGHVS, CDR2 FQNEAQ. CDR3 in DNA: TGTGCCAGCAGCCCCTGGGACGGTATCACCGGGGAGCTGTTTTTT. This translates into CASSPWDGITGELFF.

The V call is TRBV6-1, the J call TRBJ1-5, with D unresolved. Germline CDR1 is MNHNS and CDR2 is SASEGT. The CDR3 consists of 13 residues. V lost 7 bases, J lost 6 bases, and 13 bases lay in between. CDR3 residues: CASTEAPGQPQHF. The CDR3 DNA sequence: TGTGCCAGCACCGAAGCCCCGGGTCAGCCCCAGCATTTT.

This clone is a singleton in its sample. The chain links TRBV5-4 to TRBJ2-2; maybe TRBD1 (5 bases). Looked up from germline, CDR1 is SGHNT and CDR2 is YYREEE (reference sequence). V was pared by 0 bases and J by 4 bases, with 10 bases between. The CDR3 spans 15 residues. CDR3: CASSLEAGSTGELFF. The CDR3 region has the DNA TGTGCCAGCAGCTTGGAGGCAGGGTCCACCGGGGAGCTGTTTTTT. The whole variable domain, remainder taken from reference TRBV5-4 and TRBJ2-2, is ETGVTQSPTHLIKTRGQQVTLRCSSQSGHNTVSWYQQALGQGPQFIFQYYREEENGRGNFPPRFSGLQFPNYSSELNVNALELDDSALYLCASSLEAGSTGELFFGEGSRLTVL.

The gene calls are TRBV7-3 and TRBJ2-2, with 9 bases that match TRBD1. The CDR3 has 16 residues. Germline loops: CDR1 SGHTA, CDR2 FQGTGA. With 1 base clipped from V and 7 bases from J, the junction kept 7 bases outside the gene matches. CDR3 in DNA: TGTGCCAGCAGCTTAATGGGACAGGGTTCTGGCGGGGAGCTGTTTTTT. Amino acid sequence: CASSLMGQGSGGELFF.

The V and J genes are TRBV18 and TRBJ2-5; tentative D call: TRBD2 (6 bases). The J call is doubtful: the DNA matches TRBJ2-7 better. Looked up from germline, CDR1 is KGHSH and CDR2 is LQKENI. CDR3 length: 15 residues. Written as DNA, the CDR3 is TGTGCCAGCTCACCGGGCCGGGGGACCCTCTACGAGCAGTACTTC. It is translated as CASSPGRGTLYEQYF.

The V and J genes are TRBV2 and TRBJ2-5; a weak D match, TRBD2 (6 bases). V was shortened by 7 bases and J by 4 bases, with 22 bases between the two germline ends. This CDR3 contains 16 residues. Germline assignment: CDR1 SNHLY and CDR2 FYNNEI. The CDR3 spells CASTTGWRGGIETQYF. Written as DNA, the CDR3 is TGTGCCAGCACTACTGGGTGGCGGGGTGGGATAGAGACCCAGTACTTC.

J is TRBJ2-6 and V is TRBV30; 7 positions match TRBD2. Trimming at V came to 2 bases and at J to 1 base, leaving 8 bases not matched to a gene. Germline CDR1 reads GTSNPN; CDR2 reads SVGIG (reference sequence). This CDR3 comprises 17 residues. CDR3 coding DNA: TGTGCCTGGAGTAGGGGCGGGGGTAGATCTGGGGCCAACGTCCTGACTTTC. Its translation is CAWSRGGGRSGANVLTF.

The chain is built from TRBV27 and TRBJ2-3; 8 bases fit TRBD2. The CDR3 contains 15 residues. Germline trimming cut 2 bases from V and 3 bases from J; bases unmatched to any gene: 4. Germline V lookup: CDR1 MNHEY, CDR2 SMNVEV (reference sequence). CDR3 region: CASSLGGLGTDTQYF. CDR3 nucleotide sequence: TGTGCCAGCAGTTTAGGGGGACTAGGTACAGATACGCAGTATTTT.

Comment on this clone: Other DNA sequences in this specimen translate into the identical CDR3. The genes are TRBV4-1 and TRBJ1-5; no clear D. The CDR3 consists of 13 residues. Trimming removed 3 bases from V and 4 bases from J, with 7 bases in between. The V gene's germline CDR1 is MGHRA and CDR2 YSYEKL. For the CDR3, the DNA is TGCGCCAGCAGCCAGGCCGCAAATCAGCCCCAGCATTTT. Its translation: CASSQAANQPQHF.

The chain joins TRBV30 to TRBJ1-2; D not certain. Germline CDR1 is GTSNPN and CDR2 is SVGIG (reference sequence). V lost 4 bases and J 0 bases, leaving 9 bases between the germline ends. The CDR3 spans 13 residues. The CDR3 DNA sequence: TGTGCCTGGAAAAGGGTCCCTAACTATGGCTACACCTTC. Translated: CAWKRVPNYGYTF.